The present T cell receptor (beta chain) was sequenced within a study of blood T cell repertoires in COVID-19. The junction had 7 bases not matched to a gene; V was cut back by 10 bases and J by 5 bases. The CDR3 totals 13 residues. Method: immunoSEQ multiplex PCR; TCRdb's copy keeps in-frame clones and lacks some. The sample shows about 130,000 clones, roughly 83% of them seen only once. Sequencing used peripheral blood. This TCR was sampled from a woman in her fifties or sixties with acute or convalescent COVID-19. The V call is TRBV12-3 or TRBV12-4, the J call TRBJ1-5; 8 nucleotides line up with TRBD1. CDR3 in amino acids: CAISTGVHQPQHF. DNA for the CDR3: TGTGCCATTTCGACAGGGGTTCATCAGCCCCAGCATTTT.